The next 25 T cell receptor beta chains were all read from a single sample in a study of blood T cells in healthy people across ages. Sample-barcoded 5' priming and a J-beta primer mix drove a second PCR of about 6 to 12 cycles. TCRdb re-called the 5' RACE reads through MiXCR, storing one row per CDR3 protein. The table shows around 800,000 distinct CDR3 sequences, with 40% to 50% occurring only once. Material for sequencing was blood. These TCRs come from a man between 60 and 70 years old in good health.

V and J are TRBV6-5 and TRBJ2-6, with 7 bases fitting TRBD1. Germline V lookup: CDR1 MNHEY, CDR2 SVGAGI. V shed 3 bases, J shed 0 bases, and the junction held 5 bases outside the gene matches. There are 17 residues in the CDR3. In DNA, the CDR3 is TGTGCCAGCAGTTATAGGGGGCCGAGCTCTGGGGCCAACGTCCTGACTTTC. Its translation: CASSYRGPSSGANVLTF.

The rearrangement uses TRBV29-1 and TRBJ2-7; the match to TRBD1 covers 11 bases. With V trimmed by 3 bases and J by 7 bases, 8 bases remained unmatched. This CDR3 region has 14 residues. In germline, CDR1 is SQVTM, CDR2 ANQGSEA. CDR3 nucleotides: TGCAGCGTTGATACGGACAGGGGGCATCGGGAGCAGTACTTC. This translates into CSVDTDRGHREQYF.

With respect to this clonotype: A junction end diverges from the germline sequence, so it may reflect a read error. This chain joins TRBV9 and TRBJ2-5, with D maybe TRBD1 (5 bases). The CDR3 length is 14 residues. Germline CDR1 is SGDLS and CDR2 is YYNGEE. The CDR3 sequence is CVSSVGRAQETQYF. CDR3 in DNA: TGTGTCAGCAGCGTAGGCAGGGCCCAAGAGACCCAGTACTTC.

This clonotype was detected only a few times. The chain recombines TRBV5-6 with TRBJ2-1; D is uncertain. The CDR3 spans 15 residues. V shed 5 bases and J shed 1 base, with 13 bases lying between them. CDR1 and CDR2 (germline): SGHDT, YYEEEE. The CDR3 protein is CASSGRRVSYNEQFF. The CDR3, as DNA: TGTGCCAGCAGTGGCCGGCGAGTATCCTACAATGAGCAGTTCTTC. The variable domain in full, completed from reference TRBV5-6 and TRBJ2-1, reads DAGVTQSPTHLIKTRGQQVTLRCSPKSGHDTVSWYQQALGQGPQFIFQYYEEEERQRGNFPDRFSGHQFPNYSSELNVNALLLGDSALYLCASSGRRVSYNEQFFGPGTRLTVL.

V and J are TRBV11-3 and TRBJ2-3; TRBD2 matches at 11 bases. The ends lost 0 bases at V and 6 bases at J; junction bases unmatched: 8. From germline, CDR1 is SGHNT and CDR2 YENEEA. This CDR3 has 17 amino acids. The CDR3 DNA sequence: TGTGCCAGCAGCTTAGATGGACGACTAGCGGGGTCGGATACGCAGTATTTT. It codes for CASSLDGRLAGSDTQYF.

The chain couples TRBV7-6 to TRBJ2-1, with a tentative D call TRBD1 (6 bases). Germline V gives CDR1 SGHVS, CDR2 FNYEAQ. This CDR3 comprises 17 residues. The V end was cut by 0 bases, the J end by 5 bases, with 17 bases between. The CDR3 region has the DNA TGTGCCAGCAGCTTAGCGCTACAGGGCAGGGTAAACAATGAGCAGTTCTTC. This codes for CASSLALQGRVNNEQFF.

The rearrangement links TRBV4-3 to TRBJ1-1; D not certain. The ends were cut back, 0 bases at V and 3 bases at J, with 5 bases in the middle. Per the germline V gene, CDR1 is LGHNA and CDR2 is YSLEER. The CDR3 loop spans 13 amino acids. Here the CDR3 reads CASSQDVHTEAFF. Written as DNA, the CDR3 is TGCGCCAGCAGCCAAGACGTTCACACTGAAGCTTTCTTT.

V and J are TRBV25-1 and TRBJ2-1, with D tentatively TRBD2 (6 bases). Trimming removed 9 bases from V and 5 bases from J, with 14 bases in between. This CDR3 is 13 amino acids long. In germline, CDR1 is MGHDK, CDR2 SYGVNS. The CDR3 DNA is TGTGCCAGGACGGGAGACATGAACAATGAGCAGTTCTTC. Its translation is CARTGDMNNEQFF. The whole variable domain, filled in from reference TRBV25-1 and TRBJ2-1, reads EADIYQTPRYLVIGTGKKITLECSQTMGHDKMYWYQQDPGMELHLIHYSYGVNSTEKGDLSSESTVSRIRTEHFPLTLESARPSHTSQYLCARTGDMNNEQFFGPGTRLTVL.

The rearrangement uses TRBV27 and TRBJ2-7; 9 bases map to TRBD2. CDR1 and CDR2 from the germline V gene are MNHEY and SMNVEV (reference sequence). CDR3 length: 12 residues. Trimming took 2 bases from V and 10 from J; bases not matched to a gene: 3. This CDR3 is CASSLSGGPQYF. Written as DNA, the CDR3 is TGTGCCAGCAGTTTAAGCGGGGGGCCTCAGTACTTC.

This clonotype appeared a few times. The chain combines TRBV11-2 with TRBJ2-1; D ambiguous. Per the germline V gene, CDR1 is SGHAT and CDR2 is FQNNGV. Trimming took 5 bases from V and 7 from J, leaving 18 bases between them. The CDR3 covers 15 residues. Here the CDR3 reads CASSARAVALNEQFF. In DNA, the CDR3 is TGTGCCAGCAGCGCTAGGGCGGTAGCTCTAAATGAGCAGTTCTTC.

Only a few counts were recorded for this clonotype. The chain is built from TRBV24-1 and TRBJ2-3; D uncertain. V was cut by 0 bases and J by 3 bases, with 3 bases left in between. The CDR3 contains 13 residues. Per the germline V gene, CDR1 is KGHDR and CDR2 is SFDVKD. The CDR3 sequence: CATSDLKTDTQYF. For the CDR3, the DNA is TGTGCCACCAGTGATTTGAAGACAGATACGCAGTATTTT.

V and J are TRBV7-2 and TRBJ2-1; tentatively, D is TRBD1 or TRBD2 (5 bases each). This CDR3 has 14 residues. CDR1 and CDR2 from the germline V gene are SGHTA and FQGNSA. Trimming shortened V by 2 bases and J by 6 bases, and 11 bases separated the two germline ends. CDR3 DNA sequence: TGTGCCAGCAGCTTAACCCGGGACGGCAATGAGCAGTTCTTC. It translates to CASSLTRDGNEQFF.

The rearrangement uses TRBV20-1 and TRBJ1-2; no firm D call. Per the germline V gene, CDR1 is DFQATT and CDR2 is SNEGSKA (reference sequence). CDR3 size: 12 residues. The V gene lost 6 bases and the J gene lost 5 bases, with 13 bases spanning the gap. The CDR3 DNA follows: TGCAGTGCCAAAACCTATACTTATGGCTACACCTTC. Its translation: CSAKTYTYGYTF.

This clonotype has just a few counts. The chain carries TRBV3-1 and TRBJ2-5; a possible D gene is TRBD2 (6 bases). The CDR3 length is 14 residues. V lost 1 base, J lost 11 bases, and 17 bases lay in between. In germline, CDR1 is LGHDT, CDR2 YNNKEL (reference sequence). The CDR3 sequence: CASSQGRDPREQYF. DNA for the CDR3: TGTGCCAGCAGCCAAGGCCGGGACCCTCGGGAGCAGTACTTC.

This clonotype was counted only a few times. The chain is built from TRBV4-1 and TRBJ1-3; D call uncertain. The germline CDR1 and CDR2 sequences are MGHRA and YSYEKL. The CDR3 is 16 residues long. The V end lost 0 bases, the J end lost 8 bases, and 17 bases lay between the germline ends. CDR3 protein: CASSQDPRASADTIYF. The DNA for the CDR3 is TGCGCCAGCAGCCAAGACCCGCGGGCTTCGGCGGACACCATATATTTT.

In regard to this clonotype: A junction end diverges from the germline sequence, so it may reflect a read error. The V call is TRBV5-5, the J call TRBJ2-7; D call uncertain. CDR1 SGHKS and CDR2 YYEKEE come from the germline V gene (reference sequence). The CDR3 covers 12 residues. CDR3 nucleotides: TGTGCCAGCAGCCCCCCCGCCTACGAGCGGTACTTC. Translated, it gives CASSPPAYERYF.

The CDR3 loop is CASSASGTHIEQFF. The CDR3 DNA sequence: TGTGCCAGCAGTGCGTCCGGGACTCACATTGAGCAGTTCTTC. The chain uses TRBV6-5 and TRBJ2-1; weak D call: TRBD2 (6 bases). Germline lookup yields CDR1 MNHEY and CDR2 SVGAGI. V lost 5 bases, J lost 9 bases, and 17 bases lay in between. This CDR3 has 14 residues.

This clonotype was detected many times. This chain uses TRBV6-2 or TRBV6-3 with TRBJ1-2; D not resolved. Trimming took 4 bases from V and 4 from J, leaving 10 bases between them. Per germline, CDR1 MNHEY and CDR2 SVGEGT. CDR3 length: 13 amino acids. CDR3 loop: CASSSAGLYGYTF. The CDR3 DNA is TGTGCCAGCAGTTCAGCAGGCCTCTATGGCTACACCTTC.

The V call is TRBV11-2, the J call TRBJ1-1, with D perhaps TRBD1 (5 bases). The CDR3 covers 16 residues. V was trimmed by 1 base and J by 3 bases, leaving 15 bases between them. From germline, CDR1 is SGHAT and CDR2 FQNNGV. The CDR3: CASSLGSGTGYTEAFF. The CDR3 DNA sequence: TGTGCCAGCAGCTTAGGTTCGGGCACAGGCTACACTGAAGCTTTCTTT. The full variable domain, its missing parts supplied by reference TRBV11-2 and TRBJ1-1, is EAGVAQSPRYKIIEKRQSVAFWCNPISGHATLYWYQQILGQGPKLLIQFQNNGVVDDSQLPKDRFSAERLKGVDSTLKIQPAKLEDSAVYLCASSLGSGTGYTEAFFGQGTRLTVV.

This clonotype was detected a few times. The chain combines TRBV2 with TRBJ2-7; perhaps TRBD1 as D (7 bases). Looked up from germline, CDR1 is SNHLY and CDR2 is FYNNEI. This CDR3 is built from 14 residues. V was shortened by 4 bases and J by 3 bases, with 13 bases between the two germline ends. In DNA, the CDR3 is TGTGCCAGCAGTGTTAACAGGGGAGGCTACGAGCAGTACTTC. Translating gives CASSVNRGGYEQYF.

Notes on this clonotype: An end of the junction does not agree with germline; a read error may underlie this. The J gene is TRBJ2-2, the V gene TRBV14; 7 nucleotides agree with TRBD1. From germline, CDR1 is SGHDN and CDR2 FVKESK. This CDR3 is built from 16 residues. CDR3 DNA sequence: TGTGCCAGCAGCGACAGGGTAACCCCGAACACCGAGGAGCTGTTTTTT. Translating it yields CASSDRVTPNTEELFF. Looking up the rest from reference TRBV14 and TRBJ2-2 gives the full variable domain: EAGVTQFPSHSVIEKGQTVTLRCDPISGHDNLYWYRRVMGKEIKFLLHFVKESKQDESGMPNNRFLAERTGGTYSTLKVQPAELEDSGVYFCASSDRVTPNTEELFFGEGSRLTVL.

Points on this clonotype: A much larger clone differs by one base, so this may be a read error. The chain uses TRBV6-5 and TRBJ2-7, with a weak D call TRBD2 (5 bases). V was cut by 5 bases and J by 3 bases, with 11 bases left in between. The germline CDR1 and CDR2 sequences are MNHEY and SVGAGI. This CDR3 is built from 13 residues. CDR3 sequence: CASSDYQDYEQYF. As DNA, the CDR3 is TGTGCCAGCAGTGACTATCAGGACTACGAGCAGTACTTC.

This clonotype was seen a few times. V gene TRBV9 combines with J gene TRBJ2-5, with 10 bases fitting TRBD2. V was pared by 4 bases and J by 1 base, with 7 bases of the junction left unmatched. Germline CDR1 and CDR2: SGDLS and YYNGEE. The CDR3 totals 16 residues. The CDR3 loop is CASSTSSGGSQETQYF. The CDR3 DNA follows: TGTGCCAGCAGCACCTCTAGCGGGGGATCCCAAGAGACCCAGTACTTC.

This clonotype has a handful of counts. The genes are TRBV4-3 and TRBJ2-4; 10 bases are shared with TRBD2. The CDR3 contains 18 residues. Germline loops: CDR1 LGHNA, CDR2 YSLEER. After removal of 4 bases from V and 3 bases from J, the junction contained 12 bases not matched to a gene. The DNA for the CDR3 is TGCGCCAGCAGCCGTAGACTAGCGGGCGGTGGGGACAAAAACATTCAGTACTTC. Translation gives CASSRRLAGGGDKNIQYF.

The chain has TRBV6-2 or TRBV6-3 and TRBJ2-3, with D tentatively TRBD2 (5 bases). The CDR3 sequence is 14 residues long. V dropped 1 base and J dropped 5 bases, with 10 bases sitting between them. Germline V gene data show CDR1 as MNHEY and CDR2 as SVGEGT. The CDR3 is CASSYLGVRDTQYF. The CDR3 DNA reads TGTGCCAGCAGTTACTTGGGAGTCCGAGATACGCAGTATTTT.